This TCR beta chain originates from a study of cytomegalovirus exposure and HLA in healthy donors. The CDR3 is 13 amino acids. Losses at the gene ends were 2 bases for V and 5 bases for J; bases not matched to a gene: 2. CDR1 SGHKS and CDR2 YYEKEE come from the germline V gene (reference sequence). Donors were drawn from the approximately 110-subject validation cohort, separate from the roughly 700-subject first cohort. Notes on the study in general: It was reportedly the case that the classifier diagnosed cytomegalovirus status with high specificity and sensitivity. Subsequent analysis revealed that first-cohort TCR clusters tended to co-occur in the 120 or so validation repertoires. A list of 150 to 200 TCR beta chains associated with cytomegalovirus was given.

Assay used: immunoSEQ multiplex PCR; TCRdb lists only in-frame clones, some missing. The repertoire holds 150,000 to 200,000 clones, with 84% as singletons. This clone came up a few times. Antigen unknown. The receptor's source is a man aged 25-45 years in good health and CMV-seropositive. The sample taken for sequencing was PBMCs. V is TRBV5-5 and J is TRBJ1-1; 8 bases agree with TRBD1. CDR3 in amino acids: CASSLQGETEAFF. The CDR3 nucleotides read TGTGCCAGCAGCTTACAGGGGGAAACTGAAGCTTTCTTT.